This T cell receptor beta chain was documented in a study of Graves' ophthalmopathy and Graves' hyperthyroidism. Hyperthyroidism cases were recent diagnoses of under 2 months' duration in people aged 18 to 65. Investigators amplified TCR beta CDR3 regions from RNA transcripts. An opening RT-PCR round employed HTBI primers and preceded a second-round multiplex PCR. Using its own MiXCR run on the multiplex PCR reads, TCRdb lists one record per CDR3 protein. The top ten hold 11% of the sample, which has 1 million to 1.3 million distinct CDR3 sequences, about 38% seen once. The source of this sequence is an adult man with Graves' hyperthyroidism. Sequenced: peripheral blood or thyroid tissue (not recorded which).

The DNA for the CDR3 is TGTGCCAGCAGCTTTAATAGGGGTATTTCGGGTGGACAAGAGACCCAGTACTTC. Protein: CASSFNRGISGGQETQYF. This chain links TRBV7-9 with TRBJ2-5; possible D gene TRBD1, 5 bases. Trimming took off 3 bases at V and 2 bases at J, with 22 bases between the two ends. Looked up from germline, CDR1 is SEHNR and CDR2 is FQNEAQ (reference sequence). The CDR3 contains 18 residues.